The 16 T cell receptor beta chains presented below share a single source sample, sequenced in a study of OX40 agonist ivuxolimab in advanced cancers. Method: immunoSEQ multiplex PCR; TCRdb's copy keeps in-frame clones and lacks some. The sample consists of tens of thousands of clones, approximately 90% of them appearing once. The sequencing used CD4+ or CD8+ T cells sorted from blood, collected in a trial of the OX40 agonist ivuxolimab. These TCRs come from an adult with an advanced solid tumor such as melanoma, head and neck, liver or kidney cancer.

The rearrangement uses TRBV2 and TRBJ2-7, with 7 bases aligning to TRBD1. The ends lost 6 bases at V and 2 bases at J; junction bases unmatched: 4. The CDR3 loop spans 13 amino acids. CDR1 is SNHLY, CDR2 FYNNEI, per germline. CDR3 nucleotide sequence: TGTGCCAGCAGAGAAAGGGGGCCCTACGAGCAGTACTTC. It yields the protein CASRERGPYEQYF.

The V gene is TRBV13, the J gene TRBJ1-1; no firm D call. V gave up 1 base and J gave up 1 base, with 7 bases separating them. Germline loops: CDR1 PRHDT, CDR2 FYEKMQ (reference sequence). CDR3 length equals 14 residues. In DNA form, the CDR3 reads TGTGCCAGCAGCTTAGATGGGGAGAACACTGAAGCTTTCTTT. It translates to CASSLDGENTEAFF.

The CDR3 region has the DNA TGTGCCAGCAGCTTAGGTGACCGGTGGCAGTACTTC. Residues: CASSLGDRWQYF. The chain is built from TRBV11-2 and TRBJ2-4; no clear D gene. Trimming took off 1 base at V and 13 bases at J, with 11 bases between the two ends. This CDR3 has 12 residues. Germline assignment: CDR1 SGHAT and CDR2 FQNNGV.

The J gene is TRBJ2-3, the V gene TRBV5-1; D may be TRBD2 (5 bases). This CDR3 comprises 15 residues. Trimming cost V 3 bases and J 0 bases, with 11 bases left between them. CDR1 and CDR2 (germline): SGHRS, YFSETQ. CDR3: CASSWTRDSTDTQYF. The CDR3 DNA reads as TGCGCCAGCAGCTGGACCCGGGATAGCACAGATACGCAGTATTTT. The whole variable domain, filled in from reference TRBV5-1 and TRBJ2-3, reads KAGVTQTPRYLIKTRGQQVTLSCSPISGHRSVSWYQQTPGQGLQFLFEYFSETQRNKGNFPGRFSGRQFSNSRSEMNVSTLELGDSALYLCASSWTRDSTDTQYFGPGTRLTVL.

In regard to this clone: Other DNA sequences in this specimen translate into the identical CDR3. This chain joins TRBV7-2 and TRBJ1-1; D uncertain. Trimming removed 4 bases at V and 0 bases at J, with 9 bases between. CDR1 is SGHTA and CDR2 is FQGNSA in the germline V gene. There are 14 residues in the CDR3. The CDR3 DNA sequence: TGTGCCAGCAGCTCCGGCACCCTGAACACTGAAGCTTTCTTT. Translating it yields CASSSGTLNTEAFF.

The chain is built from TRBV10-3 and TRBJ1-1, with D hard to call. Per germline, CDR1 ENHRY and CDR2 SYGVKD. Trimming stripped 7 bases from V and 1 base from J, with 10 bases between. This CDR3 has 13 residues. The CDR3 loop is CAITAHGNTEAFF. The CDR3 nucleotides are TGTGCCATCACTGCGCATGGGAACACTGAAGCTTTCTTT.

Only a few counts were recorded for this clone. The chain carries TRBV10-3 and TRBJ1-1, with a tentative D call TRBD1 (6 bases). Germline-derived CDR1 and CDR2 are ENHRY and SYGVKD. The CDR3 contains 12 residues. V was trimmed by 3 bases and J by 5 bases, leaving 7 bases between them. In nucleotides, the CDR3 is TGTGCCATCAGTGAAGGGGGAACTGAAGCTTTCTTT. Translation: CAISEGGTEAFF.

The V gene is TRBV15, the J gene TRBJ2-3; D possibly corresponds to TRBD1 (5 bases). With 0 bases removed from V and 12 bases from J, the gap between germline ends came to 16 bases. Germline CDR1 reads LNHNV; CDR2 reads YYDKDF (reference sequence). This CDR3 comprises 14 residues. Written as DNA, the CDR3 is TGTGCCACCAGCAGAGACCTCGTGGGTAGGGGTCAGTATTTT. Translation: CATSRDLVGRGQYF.

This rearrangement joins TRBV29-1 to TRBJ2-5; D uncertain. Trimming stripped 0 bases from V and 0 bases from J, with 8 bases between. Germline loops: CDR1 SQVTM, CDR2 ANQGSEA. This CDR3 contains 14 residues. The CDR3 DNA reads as TGCAGCGTTGAAGATCGGGCGTACCAAGAGACCCAGTACTTC. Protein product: CSVEDRAYQETQYF.

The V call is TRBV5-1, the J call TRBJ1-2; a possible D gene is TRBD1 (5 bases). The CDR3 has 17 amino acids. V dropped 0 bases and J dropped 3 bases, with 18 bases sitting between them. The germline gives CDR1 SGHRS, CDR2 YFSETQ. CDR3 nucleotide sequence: TGCGCCAGCAGCTTGGTTCTGACCAGGGAAGCCTACTATGGCTACACCTTC. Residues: CASSLVLTREAYYGYTF.

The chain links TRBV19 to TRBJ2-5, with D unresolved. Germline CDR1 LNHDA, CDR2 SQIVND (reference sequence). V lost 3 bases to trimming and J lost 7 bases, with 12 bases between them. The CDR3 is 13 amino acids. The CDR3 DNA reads TGTGCCAGTAGTATCGGTCGACGCGGGACCCAGTACTTC. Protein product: CASSIGRRGTQYF. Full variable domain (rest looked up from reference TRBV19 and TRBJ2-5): DGGITQSPKYLFRKEGQNVTLSCEQNLNHDAMYWYRQDPGQGLRLIYYSQIVNDFQKGDIAEGYSVSREKKESFPLTVTSAQKNPTAFYLCASSIGRRGTQYFGPGTRLLVL.

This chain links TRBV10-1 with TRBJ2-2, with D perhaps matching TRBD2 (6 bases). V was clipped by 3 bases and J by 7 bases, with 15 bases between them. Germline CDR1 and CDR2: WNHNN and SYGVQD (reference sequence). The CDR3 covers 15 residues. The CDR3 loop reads CASSDPGLPDGELFF. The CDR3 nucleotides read TGCGCCAGCAGTGATCCGGGACTCCCGGACGGGGAGCTGTTTTTT.

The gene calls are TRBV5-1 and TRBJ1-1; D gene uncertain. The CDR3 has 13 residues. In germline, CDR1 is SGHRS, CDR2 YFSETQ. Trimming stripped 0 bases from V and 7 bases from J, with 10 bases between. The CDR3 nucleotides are TGCGCCAGCAGCTTGGGCGTTGGAGGTGAAGCTTTCTTT. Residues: CASSLGVGGEAFF.

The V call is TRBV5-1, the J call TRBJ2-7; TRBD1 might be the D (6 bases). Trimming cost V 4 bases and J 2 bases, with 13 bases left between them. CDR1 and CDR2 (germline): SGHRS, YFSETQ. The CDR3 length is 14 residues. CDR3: CASSLGDIAYEQYF. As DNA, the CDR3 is TGCGCCAGCAGCCTTGGGGACATTGCCTACGAGCAGTACTTC.

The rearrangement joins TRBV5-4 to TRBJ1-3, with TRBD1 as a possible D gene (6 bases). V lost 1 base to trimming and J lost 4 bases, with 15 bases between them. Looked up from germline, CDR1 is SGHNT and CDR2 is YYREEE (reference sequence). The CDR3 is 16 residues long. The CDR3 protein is CASSLWNGGAGNTIYF. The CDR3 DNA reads TGTGCCAGCAGCTTGTGGAACGGGGGCGCCGGAAACACCATATATTTT. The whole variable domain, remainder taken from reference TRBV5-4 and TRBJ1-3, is ETGVTQSPTHLIKTRGQQVTLRCSSQSGHNTVSWYQQALGQGPQFIFQYYREEENGRGNFPPRFSGLQFPNYSSELNVNALELDDSALYLCASSLWNGGAGNTIYFGEGSWLTVV.

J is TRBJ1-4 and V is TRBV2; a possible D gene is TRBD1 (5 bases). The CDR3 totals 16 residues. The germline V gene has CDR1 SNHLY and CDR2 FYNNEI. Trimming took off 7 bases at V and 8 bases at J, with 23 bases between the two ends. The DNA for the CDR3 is TGTGCCAGCAATGACTACAGGCGGGGAGGGAGCGAAAAACTGTTTTTT. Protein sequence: CASNDYRRGGSEKLFF.